These T cell receptor beta chains were read from a single sample in a study of blood T cell repertoires in COVID-19. Sequenced by immunoSEQ multiplex PCR; TCRdb stores in-frame clones only, minus some. This table holds over 150,000 clones, 85% found once. Sequencing input: PBMCs or T cells enriched from blood (not recorded which). The receptors here all came from a middle-aged man who had recovered from COVID-19. CDR3s include the opening cysteine and the closing phenylalanine or tryptophan. The D gene is left open where the match is weak. Not every row has a clone size; where given, it reads once, few, many or a size class.

. TRBD1 TRBJ1-2 TRBV23-1 TGCGCCAGCAGTCAAAGACAGGGGGCAGATGGCTACACCTTC CASSQRQGADGYTF
once . TRBJ1-5 TRBV4-2 TGTGCCAGCAGCCAGGGAGTTACAGCCGATAGCAATCAGCCCCAGCATTTT CASSQGVTADSNQPQHF
. . TRBJ2-5 TRBV5-1 TGCGCCAGCAGCTTGTTGGCAGGCAACCAAGAGACCCAGTACTTC CASSLLAGNQETQYF
. . TRBJ2-1 TRBV25-1 TGTGCCACCGATAACCCCGGGGGGCCAGAACAGTTCTTC CATDNPGGPEQFF
once TRBD2 TRBJ2-1 TRBV9 TGTGCCAGCAGCGTAGCGAGGACTAGCGGGAGGGCCGGCTCCTACAATGAGCAGTTCTTC CASSVARTSGRAGSYNEQFF
. TRBD1 TRBJ1-6 TRBV10-3 TGTGCCATCAGTGTAGGAGGGGGCGATAATTCACCCCTCCACTTT CAISVGGGDNSPLHF
. TRBD2 TRBJ2-5 TRBV28 TGTGCCAGCATCCCGGGAGGTATGGAGACCCAGTACTTC CASIPGGMETQYF
. TRBD2 TRBJ2-3 TRBV10-3 TGTGCCATCAGTTGGACTAGCGCAGATACGCAGTATTTT CAISWTSADTQYF
. TRBD1 TRBJ2-7 TRBV18 TGTGCCAGCTCACCACCGGGACAGGGGCGACGCGAGCAGTACTTC CASSPPGQGRREQYF
. TRBD1 TRBJ1-5 TRBV28 TGTGCCAGCAGTTCCTCTGTCGACAGGGCGGATCAGCCCCAGCATTTT CASSSSVDRADQPQHF
. . TRBJ1-6 TRBV7-9 TGTGCCAGCAGCTTAGAAGGGGGTTCACCCCTCCACTTT CASSLEGGSPLHF
. . TRBJ2-3 TRBV19 TGTGCCAGTAGAACCGGTGGTAGCACAGATACGCAGTATTTT CASRTGGSTDTQYF
. . TRBJ1-2 TRBV12-5 TGTGCTAGTGGTTTGGGGACAGTGGATGGCTACACCTTC CASGLGTVDGYTF
. TRBD2 TRBJ2-4 TRBV9 TGTGCCAGCAGCGTTGCCGGGAGCGGGGGAACCATTCAGTACTTC CASSVAGSGGTIQYF
once . TRBJ1-1 TRBV27 TGTGCCAGCAGTTTATGGGCCAAGGCGAGCACTGAAGCTTTCTTT CASSLWAKASTEAFF
many . TRBJ1-1 TRBV7-9 TGTGCCAGCAGCACCGTAGGGGGATCTAATCGCACTGAAGCTTTCTTT CASSTVGGSNRTEAFF
. . TRBJ1-3 TRBV9 TGTGCCAGCAGCGTAGAGGGCGACAGGCGCTCTGGAAACACCATATATTTT CASSVEGDRRSGNTIYF
. TRBD1 TRBJ1-2 TRBV7-9 TGTGCCTCAAGAGGACAGGAGAACTATGGCTACACCTTC CASRGQENYGYTF
. . TRBJ2-3 TRBV5-1 TGCGCCAGCAGCTTCTTAGGACAGCACACAGATACGCAGTATTTT CASSFLGQHTDTQYF
. TRBD1 TRBJ1-4 TRBV6-1 TGTGCCAGCAGTGACCCAGAAACAGGGGGCGGGAGTGAAAAACTGTTTTTT CASSDPETGGGSEKLFF
. . TRBJ1-5 TRBV4-1 TGCGCCAGCAGCCAAGGACAGGTCCCAAGCCAGCCCCAGCATTTT CASSQGQVPSQPQHF
. TRBD1 TRBJ1-5 TRBV4-1 TGCGCCAGCAGCCAAGTATCCGGGACAGACTTTAAGCCCCAGCATTTT CASSQVSGTDFKPQHF
. TRBD1 TRBJ1-2 TRBV29-1 TGCAGCGTAATAGAGACAGGGGTAAATGGCTACACCTTC CSVIETGVNGYTF
few TRBD2 TRBJ2-1 TRBV5-4 TGTGCCAGCAGCTTGGGGGGAGGGGCTCAGAACTACAATGAGCAGTTCTTC CASSLGGGAQNYNEQFF
. . TRBJ1-4 TRBV15 TGTGCCACCAGCAGAGATGGGGGGGTGACCGAAAAACTGTTTTTT CATSRDGGVTEKLFF
. . TRBJ2-7 TRBV29-1 TGCAGCGTTGAGACAGGCACCTACGAGCAGTACTTC CSVETGTYEQYF
. . TRBJ1-1 TRBV7-2 TGTGCCAGCAGCTTAGGGATTGTCAGGGCTGAAGCTTTCTTT CASSLGIVRAEAFF
. . TRBJ1-6 TRBV21-1 TGTGCCAGCAGCAAAATGTTGGGACATGGGTATTCACCCCTCCACTTT CASSKMLGHGYSPLHF
. . TRBJ2-7 TRBV30 TGTGCCTGGAGTGCATCCTACGAGCAGTACTTC CAWSASYEQYF
once . TRBJ1-3 TRBV9 TGTGCCAGCAGCTCGGAAGGAAGGGGAATCTCTGGAAACACCATATATTTT CASSSEGRGISGNTIYF
once TRBD1 TRBJ1-1 TRBV5-1 TGCGCCAGCAGCTTAGGGACAGCCAACACTGAAGCTTTCTTT CASSLGTANTEAFF
. TRBD2 TRBJ2-5 TRBV7-3 TGTGCCAGCAGCTTAATTGGCGGGCTAGCGGGAGAGACCCAGTACTTC CASSLIGGLAGETQYF
. . TRBJ2-1 TRBV15 TGTGCCACCAGCAGAGCACAGGGAGTTGAGCAGTTCTTC CATSRAQGVEQFF
. TRBD1 TRBJ2-7 TRBV19 TGTGCCAGTAGTATTGATTCGGGACAGGGGGCCTACGAGCAGTACTTC CASSIDSGQGAYEQYF
. TRBD1 TRBJ1-2 TRBV28 TGTGCCAGCAATCACATGTTACAGGGGGCCTATGGCTACACCTTC CASNHMLQGAYGYTF
. . TRBJ2-7 TRBV28 TGTGCCAGCAGTTTATTAGGGGTGGGCTCCTACGAGCAGTACTTC CASSLLGVGSYEQYF
. . TRBJ1-4 TRBV20-1 TGCAGTGCGGCGGAGTCGGGAAAACTGTTTTTT CSAAESGKLFF
. . TRBJ1-4 TRBV5-5 TGTGCCAGCAGCTTGTGGGTGACAGATGAAAAACTGTTTTTT CASSLWVTDEKLFF
. . TRBJ1-3 TRBV27 TGTGCCAGCAGGCCACAGGGCTACGGAAACACCATATATTTT CASRPQGYGNTIYF
. . TRBJ1-5 TRBV19 TGTGCCAGTAGTATCTTAGCCTTGCAGACTAGCAATCAGCCCCAGCATTTT CASSILALQTSNQPQHF
. TRBD1 TRBJ1-2 TRBV29-1 TGCAGCGTGGGGACAGGAACTAACTATGGCTACACCTTC CSVGTGTNYGYTF
. TRBD1 TRBJ1-1 TRBV6-1 TGTGCCAGCAGTGAATCTGAGGGGGCATGGTACTGGGACACTGAAGCTTTCTTT CASSESEGAWYWDTEAFF
. . TRBJ2-7 TRBV7-9 TGTGCCAGCAGCCCCTCCGGAGTCGAGCAGTACTTC CASSPSGVEQYF
many . TRBJ2-2 TRBV7-8 TGTGCCAGCAGCCTCTTATATAAGGGGGTCGGCGGGGAGCTGTTTTTT CASSLLYKGVGGELFF
. . TRBJ1-2 TRBV3-1/TRBV3-2 TGTGCCAGCTGGGGGGAGGGAGACTACACCTTC CASWGEGDYTF
. TRBD1 TRBJ1-5 TRBV23-1 TGCGCCAGCAGTCACTCCCCGGGACAGGGGTGTCAGCCCCAGCATTTT CASSHSPGQGCQPQHF
. . TRBJ1-5 TRBV19 TGTGCCAGTAGTTCAACAAATCGCGGTCAGCCCCAGCATTTT CASSSTNRGQPQHF